This T cell receptor (beta chain) was found in a study of neurological immune-mediated disorders. As to time point: longitudinal time-point 2. For the unsorted libraries, 2 million PBMCs stored at -80 C served as input. Study observations and caveats: No expanded-clone CDR3 amino acid sequence recurred across subjects, suggesting private TCR-beta repertoires.

The table lists this clonotype with many counts. Antigen specificity is unknown. Synthesis of cDNA used 5'RACE (with 10-nucleotide random UMIs). One entry per CDR3 protein results from TCRdb running MiXCR on the 5' RACE reads. The sample carries roughly 34,000 distinct CDR3 sequences, around an eighth recorded once. The material sequenced was PBMCs. This TCR came from a woman aged 40 to 50 in good health.

The DNA for the CDR3 is TGTGCCATCAGTGATCCGGGACAGGTTAGGTCCTACGAGCAGTACTTC. It is translated as CAISDPGQVRSYEQYF. This chain connects TRBV10-3 to TRBJ2-7; 8 positions match TRBD1. The CDR3 has 16 residues. Germline V gives CDR1 ENHRY, CDR2 SYGVKD. The trim removed 3 bases at V and 1 base at J, leaving 8 bases unmatched.